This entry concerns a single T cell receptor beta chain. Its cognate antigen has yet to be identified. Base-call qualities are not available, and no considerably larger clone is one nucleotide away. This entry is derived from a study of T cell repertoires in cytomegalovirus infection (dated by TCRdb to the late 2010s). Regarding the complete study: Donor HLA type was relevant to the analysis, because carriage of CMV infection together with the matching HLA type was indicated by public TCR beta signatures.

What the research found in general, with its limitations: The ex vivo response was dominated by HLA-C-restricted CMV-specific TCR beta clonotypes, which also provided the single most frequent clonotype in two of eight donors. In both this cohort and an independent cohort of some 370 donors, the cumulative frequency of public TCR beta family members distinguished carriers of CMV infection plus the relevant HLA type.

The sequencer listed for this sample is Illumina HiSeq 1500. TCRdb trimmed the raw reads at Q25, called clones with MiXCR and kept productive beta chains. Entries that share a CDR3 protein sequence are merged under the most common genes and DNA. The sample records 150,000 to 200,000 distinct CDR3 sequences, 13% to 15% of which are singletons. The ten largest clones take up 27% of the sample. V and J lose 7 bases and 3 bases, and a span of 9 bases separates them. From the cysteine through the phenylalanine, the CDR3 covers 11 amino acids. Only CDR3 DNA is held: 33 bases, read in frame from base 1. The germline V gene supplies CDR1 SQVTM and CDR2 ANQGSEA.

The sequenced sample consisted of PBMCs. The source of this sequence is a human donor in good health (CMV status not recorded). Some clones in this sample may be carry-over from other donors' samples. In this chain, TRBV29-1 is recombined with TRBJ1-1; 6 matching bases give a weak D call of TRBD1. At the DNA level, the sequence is TGCAGCGAAAGGGGGGACACTGAAGCTTTCTTT. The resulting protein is CSERGDTEAFF.